This T cell receptor beta chain was sequenced for a study of CD8+ T cells in alopecia areata. Following extraction, RNA underwent reverse transcription to cDNA, which served as the sequencing template. TCRdb's table, derived via immunoSEQ multiplex PCR, lists solely in-frame clones and lacks some. The repertoire holds approximately 150,000 clones, with approximately 52% as singletons. Noted treatment: oral pan-JAK inhibitor, 5-10 mg twice daily. Germline trimming cut 5 bases from V and 1 base from J; bases unmatched to any gene: 19. Germline V gene lookup returns CDR1 LNHDA and CDR2 SQIVND (reference sequence). CDR3 length: 19 residues.

This TCR derives from a human donor with alopecia areata. The V call is TRBV19, the J call TRBJ1-1; 7 nucleotides match TRBD1. The sequencing used CD4+ T cells sorted from blood, collected around week 55, from a patient treated with tofacitinib. The CDR3 DNA sequence: TGTGCCAGTAGTTTCCTTTATCAGGGACAGACGTCCAAGAACACTGAAGCTTTCTTT. This translates into CASSFLYQGQTSKNTEAFF.